This T cell receptor beta chain was profiled in a study of synovial regulatory T cells in juvenile arthritis (dated by TCRdb to the mid-2010s). Regarding the research as a whole: Of the sequenced patients, three were therapy-naive, one was treated with methotrexate plus infliximab, roughly six were treated with methotrexate, and one lacked treatment information. Using matched patient samples, the researchers compared TCRbeta CDR3 repertoires across three groups: blood iaTreg cells, other blood Treg cells and synovial fluid Treg cells. Effector T cell subsets were also sequenced in the study cohort for comparisons, but only blood and synovial fluid Treg cells are covered by the Treg dataset alone. TCR repertoire comparisons included Treg and Teff subsets from 11 JIA patients with active disease. Broader findings and caveats from the paper: Synovial Treg cells shared more CDR3 sequences with iaTreg cells than with other blood Treg cells, and Chao-Jaccard similarity confirmed that synovial Treg cells were more closely related to iaTreg cells. Blood iaTreg cells showed lower TCR diversity than other blood Treg cells, consistent with antigen-driven expansion. Across patients, iaTreg TCR repertoires were largely private, and these iaTreg repertoires partially overlapped with synovial Teff and blood CPL repertoires.

TCR repertoire donors were approximately 11 juvenile idiopathic arthritis patients with active disease who had not reached inactive disease, 3 polyarticular and 8 oligoarticular. A median age of roughly 12 years (range about 2.1-25) and a median disease duration of approximately seven years (range 0.2-19.1) were recorded for the TCR-sequenced patients. The samples used for TCR repertoire analysis were collected at two centres in Italy. Peripheral blood mononuclear cells were isolated using a Histopaque-1077 density gradient and were cryopreserved in approximately 90% FCS with approximately 10% DMSO. CDR1 and CDR2 were assigned from the germline V gene as SGHRS and YFSETQ. The CDR3 starts with the cysteine, ends with the phenylalanine, and has 13 residues. The DNA sequence is not available. As regards this clone: Its cognate antigen has yet to be identified.

Libraries were constructed by the immunoSEQ multiplex PCR assay. TCRbeta CDR3 sequencing was performed by Adaptive Biotechnologies. In the paper's pipeline: Repertoire similarity was assessed using the Chao-modified Jaccard index and the median clonotype overlap from 200 random subsamples at equal sample size. The similarity analyses were run on either productive nucleotide sequences or amino acid sequences translated in silico. Hierarchical clustering with single linkage and t-SNE based on Chao-modified Jaccard distances were applied for the comparison of repertoires. After normalising for sample size, the researchers measured repertoire diversity with the Renyi index across a range of alpha values. TCRdb obtained this table from immuneACCESS and retained in-frame rearrangements with V and J assigned. These tables miss some clones; where compared with another copy, unresolved V genes account for less than half of the shortfall, and the remainder is unexplained. V, J and clone size are those of that table, while D and trimming were read from the DNA. This sample's table has entries for 7,500 to 10,000 clones. 0.8% to 1% of the sample comes from the top ten.

The sequenced material came from Treg cells from blood. What the cell subset or site label conveys for this sample: remaining (HLA-DR-negative) circulating blood Treg cells. The chain is encoded by TRBV5-1 joined to TRBJ1-4. This TCR was sampled from a donor between 2 and 35 years old with juvenile idiopathic arthritis. CDR3 region: CASRGGTNEKLFF.